Reported below is one TCR beta chain. The V end lost 0 bases, the J end lost 4 bases, and 16 bases lay between the germline ends. Per germline, CDR1 SGHRS and CDR2 YFSETQ. The CDR3 sequence is 16 residues long. It was into CD45RA+ naive and CD45RA-negative memory subsets that the CD4+ cells were split. These data originate in a study of shared clonotypes between healthy human individuals. Each PCR replicate from the sorted subsets contained around 0.2 ug DNA, which is about 31,000 T cell genomes. Libraries were prepared by immunoSEQ multiplex PCR; TCRdb keeps only in-frame clonotypes and omits some of them. Of 2.5 million or so clones listed, approximately 92% are singletons.

The TCR comes from a man aged 18 to 30 in good health. Sequenced input: naive CD4+ T cells sorted from blood. Stated subset: CD45RA+ positively selected. The chain employs TRBV5-1 and TRBJ1-1; unclear D gene. The CDR3 DNA sequence: TGCGCCAGCAGCTTGGAACCGAGCCCCGGGGTCACTGAAGCTTTCTTT. Translating gives CASSLEPSPGVTEAFF.